This TCR beta chain was sequenced during a study of blood T cell repertoires in COVID-19. Study context: The analysed material was cDNA or gDNA that came from T cells, B-cell-depleted T cells, or PBMCs.

As originally analysed: Using reference gene primer amplification, nucleated cell counts were estimated. Here immunoSEQ multiplex PCR was the method, and the copy in TCRdb shows in-frame clones only, minus some. V and J calls and clone size are those listed in that table; D and trimming were worked out from the DNA. The table shows approximately 38,000 clones, with approximately 96% occurring only once. This clone showed up just once. There are 16 residues in the CDR3. The germline V gene has CDR1 SNHLY and CDR2 FYNNEI. Trimming removed 6 bases from V and 5 bases from J; junction bases left unmatched: 13.

V usage is TRBV2 and J usage is TRBJ2-7, with 10 positions matching TRBD1. The receptor comes from a human donor with active COVID-19. The donor label of this sample is uncertain. The sequenced sample was peripheral blood. In DNA, the CDR3 is TGTGCCAGCAGCTACCCTCGGACAGGGGGTTCGAACGAGCAGTACTTC. This encodes CASSYPRTGGSNEQYF.